Following are 24 T cell receptor beta chains from one sample sequenced in a study of shared clonotypes between healthy human individuals. Here immunoSEQ multiplex PCR was the method, and the copy in TCRdb shows in-frame clones only, minus some. The data show about 2.3 million clones, just over 90% seen once. The sequencing input was naive CD4+ T cells from PBMCs. Sample subset: CD45RA+ positively selected. The receptors stem from a man between 18 and 35 years old in good health. Some clones in this sample may be carry-over from other donors' samples.

This chain connects TRBV6-5 to TRBJ2-1; D possibly uses TRBD1 or TRBD2 (5 bases each). Germline lookup yields CDR1 MNHEY and CDR2 SVGAGI. CDR3 length: 14 residues. V lost 6 bases and J lost 6, with 15 bases in between. In nucleotides, the CDR3 is TGTGCCAGCAGAACAACCGGGACCCCCAATGAGCAGTTCTTC. Translating gives CASRTTGTPNEQFF.

The chain links TRBV5-1 to TRBJ1-1; 7 bases are a match to TRBD1. The CDR3 is 15 residues long. Germline V gene data show CDR1 as SGHRS and CDR2 as YFSETQ. Trimming at V came to 4 bases and at J to 1 base, leaving 7 bases not matched to a gene. The CDR3 reads CASSPPRQGNTEAFF. CDR3 bases: TGCGCCAGCAGCCCGCCCCGACAGGGGAACACTGAAGCTTTCTTT.

Turning to this clone: The sample has other DNA sequences that encode this CDR3 too. The chain joins TRBV18 to TRBJ2-3; 8 nucleotides agree with TRBD1. The CDR3 length is 15 residues. Trimming at V came to 3 bases and at J to 6 bases, leaving 8 bases not matched to a gene. Germline CDR1 KGHSH, CDR2 LQKENI. Here the CDR3 reads CASSPGQGIRDTQYF. As DNA, the CDR3 is TGTGCCAGCTCACCTGGACAGGGCATTAGGGATACGCAGTATTTT.

This clone was picked up one time. At the DNA level, this CDR3 is encoded by other sequences in the same sample as well. The rearrangement joins TRBV18 to TRBJ1-5; no clear D gene. V dropped 3 bases and J dropped 2 bases, with 11 bases sitting between them. This CDR3 is 15 amino acids long. The germline V gene has CDR1 KGHSH and CDR2 LQKENI. The CDR3 DNA reads TGTGCCAGCTCACCTGGCACCGGGGGCAATCAGCCCCAGCATTTT. Its translation: CASSPGTGGNQPQHF.

The genes are TRBV2 and TRBJ2-7; TRBD2 agrees at 9 bases. Germline trimming cut 8 bases from V and 0 bases from J; bases unmatched to any gene: 8. The CDR3 loop spans 15 amino acids. CDR1 is SNHLY, CDR2 FYNNEI, per germline. CDR3: CASRRSSGTSYEQYF. The CDR3 nucleotides read TGTGCCAGCCGCAGGTCTAGCGGGACCTCCTACGAGCAGTACTTC.

In regard to this clone: This same CDR3 is encoded by further DNA sequences in the sample. The chain is built from TRBV30 and TRBJ1-3; D remains ambiguous. This CDR3 has 12 residues. V shed 0 bases and J shed 2 bases, with 2 bases lying between them. The V gene's germline CDR1 is GTSNPN and CDR2 SVGIG (reference sequence). The CDR3 DNA reads as TGTGCCTGGAGTGTACCTGGAAACACCATATATTTT. It is translated as CAWSVPGNTIYF. The full variable domain, rest sourced from reference TRBV30 and TRBJ1-3, is SQTIHQWPATLVQPVGSPLSLECTVEGTSNPNLYWYRQAAGRGLQLLFYSVGIGQISSEVPQNLSASRPQDRQFILSSKKLLLSDSGFYLCAWSVPGNTIYFGEGSWLTVV.

The chain links TRBV6-5 to TRBJ1-2; TRBD1 matches at 9 bases. The J segment lost 6 bases and the V segment lost 6 bases, leaving 8 bases of the junction unmatched. Germline V gene data show CDR1 as MNHEY and CDR2 as SVGAGI. The CDR3 is 14 amino acids. The CDR3 here is CASRPQGAPDGYTF. The CDR3 DNA follows: TGTGCCAGCAGACCACAGGGGGCGCCGGATGGCTACACCTTC.

Concerning this clone itself: This CDR3 is also generated by other DNA sequences in the sample. V is TRBV28 and J is TRBJ1-4; 8 nucleotides line up with TRBD1. CDR3 size: 13 residues. CDR1 is MDHEN and CDR2 is SYDVKM in the germline V gene. V was clipped by 4 bases and J by 7 bases; unmatched bases: 2. The DNA for the CDR3 is TGTGCCAGCAGTTCAGGGGGCGGTGAAAAACTGTTTTTT. Encoded protein: CASSSGGGEKLFF.

The rearrangement joins TRBV11-3 to TRBJ2-3; possible D gene TRBD2, 6 bases. Trimming cost V 0 bases and J 4 bases, with 14 bases left between them. The CDR3 sequence is 16 residues long. CDR1 and CDR2 from the germline V gene are SGHNT and YENEEA. The CDR3 region is CASSLELAGSADTQYF. CDR3 coding DNA: TGTGCCAGCAGCTTAGAACTAGCAGGTTCCGCAGATACGCAGTATTTT.

V usage is TRBV19 and J usage is TRBJ1-5; D is undetermined. The ends were cut back, 6 bases at V and 0 bases at J, with 12 bases in the middle. In germline, CDR1 is LNHDA, CDR2 SQIVND (reference sequence). The CDR3 runs to 15 residues. The CDR3, as DNA: TGTGCCAGTAGCGTGGAATACTATAGCAATCAGCCCCAGCATTTT. Protein product: CASSVEYYSNQPQHF.

The chain recombines TRBV7-3 with TRBJ1-1; 8 bases map to TRBD1. The CDR3 loop spans 14 amino acids. Germline CDR1 SGHTA, CDR2 FQGTGA. With V trimmed by 5 bases and J by 6 bases, 8 bases remained unmatched. The CDR3 reads CASSRGQGRPEAFF. DNA for the CDR3: TGTGCCAGCAGCCGCGGACAGGGTCGACCTGAAGCTTTCTTT. Drawing the rest from reference TRBV7-3 and TRBJ1-1, the complete variable domain is GAGVSQTPSNKVTEKGKYVELRCDPISGHTALYWYRQSLGQGPEFLIYFQGTGAADDSGLPNDRFFAVRPEGSVSTLKIQRTERGDSAVYLCASSRGQGRPEAFFGQGTRLTVV.

CDR3 region: CASLTRNTGELFF. The CDR3 region has the DNA TGTGCCAGCTTAACAAGGAACACCGGGGAGCTGTTTTTT. V and J are TRBV28 and TRBJ2-2; D not resolved. Trimming cost V 8 bases and J 1 base, with 8 bases left between them. This CDR3 is built from 13 residues. Germline loops: CDR1 MDHEN, CDR2 SYDVKM.

The rearrangement links TRBV9 to TRBJ2-6, with TRBD1 as a possible D gene (7 bases). V was pared by 3 bases and J by 3 bases, with 13 bases between. Germline V gives CDR1 SGDLS, CDR2 YYNGEE. The CDR3 has 16 amino acids. CDR3 in amino acids: CASSGRRGRGANVLTF. The CDR3 nucleotides are TGTGCCAGCAGCGGGAGGAGGGGGCGTGGGGCCAACGTCCTGACTTTC.

The J gene is TRBJ1-2, the V gene TRBV27, with D unclear. The germline V gene has CDR1 MNHEY and CDR2 SMNVEV (reference sequence). The V and J ends lost 5 bases and 4 bases respectively, with 11 bases between them. The CDR3 runs to 13 residues. CDR3 nucleotides: TGTGCCAGCAGTGCTCGCGGGGTCTATGGCTACACCTTC. Translated: CASSARGVYGYTF.

This chain uses TRBV28 with TRBJ1-5; 10 bases are shared with TRBD1. Unmatched junction bases numbered 6, after V lost 5 bases and J lost 5 bases. Germline CDR1 MDHEN, CDR2 SYDVKM. The CDR3 contains 15 residues. DNA of the CDR3: TGTGCCAGCAGTCTAACCGGGACAGGGGATCAGCCCCAGCATTTT. It translates to CASSLTGTGDQPQHF.

This chain uses TRBV5-6 with TRBJ2-2; the D call may be TRBD1 or TRBD2 (5 bases each). The CDR3 sequence is 17 residues long. Germline values: CDR1 SGHDT, CDR2 YYEEEE. With 1 base removed from V and 1 base from J, the gap between germline ends came to 14 bases. DNA for the CDR3: TGTGCCAGCAGCTTGTTAGAGGGGTTGGGGAACACCGGGGAGCTGTTTTTT. Translated: CASSLLEGLGNTGELFF.

The chain links TRBV4-1 to TRBJ2-7; D may match TRBD1 or TRBD2 (5 bases each). The germline CDR1 and CDR2 sequences are MGHRA and YSYEKL. The CDR3 contains 15 residues. Trimming pared 1 base from V and 5 bases from J, leaving 15 bases between. The DNA for the CDR3 is TGCGCCAGCAGCCAAGGGGGTGGGGACCGCAACGAGCAGTACTTC. Translated, it gives CASSQGGGDRNEQYF.

On this clone: The same CDR3 can be traced to other DNA sequences in this sample. The rearrangement links TRBV5-1 to TRBJ1-4; 10 positions agree with TRBD1. J lost 6 bases, V lost 4 bases, and 3 bases had no gene match. CDR3 size: 14 residues. CDR1 is SGHRS and CDR2 is YFSETQ in the germline V gene. CDR3 in amino acids: CASSVGQGYEKLFF. Written as DNA, the CDR3 is TGCGCCAGCAGCGTGGGACAGGGGTATGAAAAACTGTTTTTT.

The rearrangement uses TRBV7-7 and TRBJ1-1, with D unclear. The germline V gene encodes CDR1 SSHAT and CDR2 FNYEAQ (reference sequence). The V gene lost 5 bases and the J gene lost 1 base, with 17 bases spanning the gap. The CDR3 runs to 16 residues. CDR3 in amino acids: CASSPLSLWGNTEAFF. The CDR3 nucleotides read TGTGCCAGCAGCCCCCTTAGTTTATGGGGGAACACTGAAGCTTTCTTT.

V and J are TRBV2 and TRBJ2-1; tentatively, D is TRBD2 (5 bases). V was pared by 3 bases and J by 5 bases, with 20 bases between. The CDR3 sequence is 17 residues long. Per the germline V gene, CDR1 is SNHLY and CDR2 is FYNNEI. CDR3 DNA sequence: TGTGCCAGCAGTGAGAGATTGACTAAGGCGGCCCACAATGAGCAGTTCTTC. Its translation is CASSERLTKAAHNEQFF.

This chain uses TRBV7-9 with TRBJ2-1, with a possible D match to TRBD2 (5 bases). Germline CDR1 is SEHNR and CDR2 is FQNEAQ (reference sequence). V was pared by 5 bases and J by 1 base, with 12 bases between. This CDR3 comprises 15 residues. CDR3 sequence (DNA): TGTGCCAGCAGCCAAGACTACAATTCCTACAATGAGCAGTTCTTC. It translates to CASSQDYNSYNEQFF.

CDR3 in amino acids: CSVRASRLELFVCQPQHF. The CDR3 region has the DNA TGCAGCGTTCGGGCGTCTAGGCTAGAGTTGTTCGTGTGTCAGCCCCAGCATTTT. The V and J genes are TRBV29-1 and TRBJ1-5; D not certain. V lost 5 bases and J 6 bases, leaving 29 bases between the germline ends. This CDR3 has 18 amino acids. CDR1 and CDR2 (germline): SQVTM, ANQGSEA.

As regards this clone: Other nucleotide sequences from this sample produce the same CDR3. V usage is TRBV9 and J usage is TRBJ2-3; D not certain. This CDR3 region has 14 residues. The germline V and J ends were trimmed by 0 bases and 0 bases, with 5 bases remaining between them. Germline assignment: CDR1 SGDLS and CDR2 YYNGEE. The CDR3 region has the DNA TGTGCCAGCAGCGTAGGTGGCAGCACAGATACGCAGTATTTT. Amino acid sequence: CASSVGGSTDTQYF. The complete variable domain, with remaining parts taken from reference TRBV9 and TRBJ2-3, reads DSGVTQTPKHLITATGQRVTLRCSPRSGDLSVYWYQQSLDQGLQFLIQYYNGEERAKGNILERFSAQQFPDLHSELNLSSLELGDSALYFCASSVGGSTDTQYFGPGTRLTVL.

This sequence joins TRBV21-1 and TRBJ2-3. TRBV21-1 is listed as a pseudogene. This CDR3 comprises 12 residues. CDR3 nucleotide sequence: TGTGCCACCCCAAAGTGTCCAGATACGCAGTATTTT. Amino acids: CATPKCPDTQYF.